Sequencing of this T cell receptor (beta chain) was carried out in a study of blood T cells in healthy people across ages. Whole-study context: Template switching picked up about one barcoded beta molecule for each two T cells.

Notes on this clonotype: Its antigen is unknown.

Notes on the study in general: Older age coincided with a roughly linear decline in TCR beta diversity per million T cells. No one knew whether donors had CMV, which possibly confounded expanded clonotype changes.

It was with a sample-barcoded 5' primer and a J-beta primer mix that a second PCR of about 6 to 12 cycles was run. Every sample gave at least 2.5 million paired-end reads containing CDR3. TCRdb independently ran MiXCR on the 5' RACE reads; one entry per CDR3 protein. The sample contains some 1.6 million distinct CDR3 sequences, 34% of which appear only once. Germline CDR1 and CDR2: SGDLS and YYNGEE. The V end lost 0 bases, the J end lost 2 bases, and 11 bases lay between the germline ends. This CDR3 region has 15 residues. The sequence was obtained from a woman in her twenties or thirties in good health. This chain uses TRBV9 with TRBJ1-2; D not certain. The sequenced sample was blood. Here the CDR3 reads CASSVGTGPNYGYTF. CDR3 nucleotides: TGTGCCAGCAGCGTAGGTACGGGCCCCAACTATGGCTACACCTTC.